This TCR beta chain emerged from a study of blood T cell repertoires in COVID-19. Study in general: COVID-19 samples collected from the United States, Italy and Spain covered acute and convalescent phases. In each case, the material was cDNA or gDNA derived from T cells, B-cell-depleted T cells, or PBMCs.

Original processing methods: Reference gene primer amplification in the assay estimated nucleated cell counts. Assay used: immunoSEQ multiplex PCR; TCRdb lists only in-frame clones, some missing. Clone size and the V and J calls come from that table; the DNA yielded D and trimming. The sample yields 150,000 to 200,000 clones, around 90% seen once. V lost 3 bases and J lost 6; bases outside the gene matches: 8. This CDR3 contains 16 residues. CDR1 is SGHTA and CDR2 is FQGNSA in the germline V gene. Sequencing was done on a sample of peripheral blood. The rearrangement joins TRBV7-2 to TRBJ1-6, with TRBD1 identical over 7 bases. The clonotype originates from a man in his fifties with acute or convalescent COVID-19. CDR3 region: CASSFALGQPNSPLHF. The CDR3 DNA reads TGTGCCAGCAGCTTCGCCCTGGGACAGCCTAATTCACCCCTCCACTTT. Drawing the rest from reference TRBV7-2 and TRBJ1-6, the complete variable domain is GAGVSQSPSNKVTEKGKDVELRCDPISGHTALYWYRQSLGQGLEFLIYFQGNSAPDKSGLPSDRFSAERTGGSVSTLTIQRTQQEDSAVYLCASSFALGQPNSPLHFGNGTRLTVT.